The clone carrying this T cell receptor (beta chain) was picked up one time. Its matching antigen is unknown. This entry comes from a study of cytomegalovirus exposure and HLA in healthy donors. Study results and limitations: TCR beta chains numbering 164 were designated cytomegalovirus-associated. Subsequent analysis revealed that first-cohort TCR clusters tended to co-occur in the 120 validation repertoires.

With 3 bases removed from V and 5 bases from J, the gap between germline ends came to 4 bases. CDR3 length: 11 residues. Germline values: CDR1 MNHNS, CDR2 SASEGT. TCRdb's table, derived via immunoSEQ multiplex PCR, lists solely in-frame clones and lacks some. Altogether over 110,000 clones are present, around 86% being singletons, with the ten largest covering 8.7%. The rearrangement links TRBV6-1 to TRBJ1-1, with unresolved D. The receptor's source is a man younger than 35 in good health and CMV-seropositive. Sequenced input: PBMCs. Here the CDR3 reads CASSDYTEAFF. CDR3 DNA sequence: TGTGCCAGCAGTGACTATACTGAAGCTTTCTTT.